This T cell receptor beta chain is drawn from a study of T cells in Graves' hyperthyroidism and ophthalmopathy. Study results and caveats: In the blood, most expanded thyroid clonotypes above 0.001 appeared as well.

Template material for amplifying TCR beta CDR3 regions consisted of RNA transcripts. The study used the HTBI primer set for a first-round RT-PCR of the TCR CDR3. TCRdb re-called the multiplex PCR reads through MiXCR, storing one row per CDR3 protein. The sample shows about 710,000 distinct CDR3 sequences, 16% of them seen only once. The V gene's germline CDR1 is SGHDT and CDR2 YYEEEE. This CDR3 comprises 20 residues. The V and J ends lost 4 bases and 7 bases, in that order; junction bases with no gene match: 19. This clonotype was recorded many times. Its antigen is as yet unknown. Graves' hyperthyroidism without ophthalmopathy progression within 18 months was termed stable. Diagnostic assessment was based on clinical symptoms, serum thyroxine and TRAb, thyroid ultrasound and orbital computed tomography. Each 10 ml fresh peripheral blood draw supplied the PBMCs.

V and J are TRBV5-6 and TRBJ2-1; TRBD2 aligns across 14 bases. The clonotype originates from a man between 18 and 29 years old with Graves' hyperthyroidism. Material: blood. In nucleotides, the CDR3 is TGTGCCAGCAGCGTGATTCCTGGACTAGCGGGAGGAAGGGGGATAAATGAGCAGTTCTTC. Translated, it gives CASSVIPGLAGGRGINEQFF.